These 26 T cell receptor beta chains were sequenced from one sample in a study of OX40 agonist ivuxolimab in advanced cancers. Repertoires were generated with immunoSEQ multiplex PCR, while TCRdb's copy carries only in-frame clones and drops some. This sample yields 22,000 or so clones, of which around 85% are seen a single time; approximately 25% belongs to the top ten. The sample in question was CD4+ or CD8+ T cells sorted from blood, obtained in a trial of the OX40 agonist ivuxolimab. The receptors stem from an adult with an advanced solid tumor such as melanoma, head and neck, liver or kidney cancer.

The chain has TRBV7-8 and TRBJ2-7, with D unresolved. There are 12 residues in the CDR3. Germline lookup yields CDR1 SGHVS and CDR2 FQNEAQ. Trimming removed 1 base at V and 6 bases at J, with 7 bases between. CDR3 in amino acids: CASSLVSREQYF. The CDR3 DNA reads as TGTGCCAGCAGCTTAGTGTCGCGCGAGCAGTACTTC. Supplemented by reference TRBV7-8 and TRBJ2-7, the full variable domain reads GAGVSQSPRYKVAKRGQDVALRCDPISGHVSLFWYQQALGQGPEFLTYFQNEAQLDKSGLPSDRFFAERPEGSVSTLKIQRTQQEDSAVYLCASSLVSREQYFGPGTRLTVT.

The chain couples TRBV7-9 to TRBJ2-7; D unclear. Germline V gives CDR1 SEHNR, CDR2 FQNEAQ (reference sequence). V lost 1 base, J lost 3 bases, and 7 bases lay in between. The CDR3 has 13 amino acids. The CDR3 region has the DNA TGTGCCAGCAGCTTAGTAGGGATCTACGAGCAGTACTTC. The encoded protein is CASSLVGIYEQYF. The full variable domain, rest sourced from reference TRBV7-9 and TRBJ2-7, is DTGVSQNPRHKITKRGQNVTFRCDPISEHNRLYWYRQTLGQGPEFLTYFQNEAQLEKSRLLSDRFSAERPKGSFSTLEIQRTEQGDSAMYLCASSLVGIYEQYFGPGTRLTVT.

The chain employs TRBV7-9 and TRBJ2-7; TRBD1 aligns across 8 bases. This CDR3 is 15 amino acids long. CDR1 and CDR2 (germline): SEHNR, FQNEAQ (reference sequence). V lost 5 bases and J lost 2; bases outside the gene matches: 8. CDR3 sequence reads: CASSLGGTGTYEQYF. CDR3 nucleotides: TGTGCCAGCAGCCTCGGCGGGACAGGTACCTACGAGCAGTACTTC.

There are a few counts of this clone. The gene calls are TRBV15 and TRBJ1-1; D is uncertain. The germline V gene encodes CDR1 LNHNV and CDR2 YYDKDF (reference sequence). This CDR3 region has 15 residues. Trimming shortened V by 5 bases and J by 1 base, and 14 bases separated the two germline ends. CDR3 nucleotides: TGTGCCACCAGCGGAACCGCGGCTAGGAACACTGAAGCTTTCTTT. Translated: CATSGTAARNTEAFF.

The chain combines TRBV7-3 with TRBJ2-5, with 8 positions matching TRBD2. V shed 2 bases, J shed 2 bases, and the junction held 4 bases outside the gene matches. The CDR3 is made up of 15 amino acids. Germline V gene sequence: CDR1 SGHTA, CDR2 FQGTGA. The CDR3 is CASSLAGTRQETQYF. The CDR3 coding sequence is TGTGCCAGCAGCTTAGCCGGGACTAGACAAGAGACCCAGTACTTC.

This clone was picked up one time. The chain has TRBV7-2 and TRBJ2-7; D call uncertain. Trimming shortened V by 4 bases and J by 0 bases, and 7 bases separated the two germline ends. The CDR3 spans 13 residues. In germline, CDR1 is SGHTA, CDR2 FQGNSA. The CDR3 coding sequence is TGTGCCAGCAGCTACCGACCCTCCTACGAGCAGTACTTC. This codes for CASSYRPSYEQYF.

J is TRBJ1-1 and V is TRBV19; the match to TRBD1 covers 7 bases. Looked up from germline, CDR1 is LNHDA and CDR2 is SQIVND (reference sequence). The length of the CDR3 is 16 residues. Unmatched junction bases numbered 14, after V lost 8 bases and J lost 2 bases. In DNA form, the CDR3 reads TGTGCCAGTCTATACAGGGGCCGTTCCCGAAACACTGAAGCTTTCTTT. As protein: CASLYRGRSRNTEAFF.

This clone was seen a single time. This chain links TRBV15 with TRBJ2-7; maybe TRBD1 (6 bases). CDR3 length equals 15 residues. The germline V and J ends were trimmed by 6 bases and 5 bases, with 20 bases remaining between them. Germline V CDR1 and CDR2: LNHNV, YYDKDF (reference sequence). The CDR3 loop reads CATSPTLDRHNEQYF. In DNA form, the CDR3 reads TGTGCCACCAGTCCCACTTTAGACAGGCACAACGAGCAGTACTTC.

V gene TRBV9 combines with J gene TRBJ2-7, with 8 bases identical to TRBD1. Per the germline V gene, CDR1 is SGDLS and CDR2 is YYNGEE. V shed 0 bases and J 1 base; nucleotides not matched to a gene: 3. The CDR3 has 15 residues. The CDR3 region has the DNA TGTGCCAGCAGCGTAGAGGGGACAGGATCCTACGAGCAGTACTTC. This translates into CASSVEGTGSYEQYF.

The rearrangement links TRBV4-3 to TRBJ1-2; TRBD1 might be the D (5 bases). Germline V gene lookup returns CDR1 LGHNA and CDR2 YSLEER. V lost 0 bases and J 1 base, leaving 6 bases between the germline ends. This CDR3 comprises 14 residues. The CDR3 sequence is CASSQDRGNYGYTF. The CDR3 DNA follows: TGCGCCAGCAGCCAAGATAGGGGTAACTATGGCTACACCTTC.

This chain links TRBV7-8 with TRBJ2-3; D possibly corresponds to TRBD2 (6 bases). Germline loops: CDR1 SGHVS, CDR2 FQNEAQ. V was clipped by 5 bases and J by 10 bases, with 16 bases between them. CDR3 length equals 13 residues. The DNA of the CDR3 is TGTGCCAGCAGCCTATCGGGACTTCGGGCGCAGTATTTT. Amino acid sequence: CASSLSGLRAQYF.

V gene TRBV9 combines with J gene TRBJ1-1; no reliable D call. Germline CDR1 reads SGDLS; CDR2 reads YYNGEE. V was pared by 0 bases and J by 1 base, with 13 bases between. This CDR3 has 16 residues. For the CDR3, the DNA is TGTGCCAGCAGCGTAGGCCCCGGGGTAGGGAACACTGAAGCTTTCTTT. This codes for CASSVGPGVGNTEAFF.

The CDR3 coding sequence is TGTGCCAGCAACCAATTGGGAGAAAGGGCCGGCTACACCTTC. Its translation is CASNQLGERAGYTF. The chain joins TRBV6-6 to TRBJ1-2, with no clear D. Trimming took off 7 bases at V and 8 bases at J, with 20 bases between the two ends. Germline CDR1 and CDR2: MNHNY and SVGAGI (reference sequence). The CDR3 spans 14 residues.

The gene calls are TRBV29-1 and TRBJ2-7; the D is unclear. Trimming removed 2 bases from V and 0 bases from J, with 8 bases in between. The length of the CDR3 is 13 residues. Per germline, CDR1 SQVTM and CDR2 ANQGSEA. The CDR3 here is CSVESPYSYEQYF. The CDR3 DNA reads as TGCAGCGTTGAAAGTCCTTACTCCTACGAGCAGTACTTC.

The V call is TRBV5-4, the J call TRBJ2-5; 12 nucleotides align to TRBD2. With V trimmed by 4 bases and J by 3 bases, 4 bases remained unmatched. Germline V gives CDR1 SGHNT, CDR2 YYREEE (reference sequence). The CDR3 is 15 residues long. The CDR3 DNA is TGTGCCAGCAGCGTCTGGACTAGCGGGAAAGAGACCCAGTACTTC. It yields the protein CASSVWTSGKETQYF.

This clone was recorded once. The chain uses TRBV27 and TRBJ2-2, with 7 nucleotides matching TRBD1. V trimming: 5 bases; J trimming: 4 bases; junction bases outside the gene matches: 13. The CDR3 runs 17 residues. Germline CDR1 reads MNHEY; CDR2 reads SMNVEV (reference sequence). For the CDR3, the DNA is TGTGCCAGCAGTCGTCTATATGACAGGGAAACCACCGGGGAGCTGTTTTTT. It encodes CASSRLYDRETTGELFF.

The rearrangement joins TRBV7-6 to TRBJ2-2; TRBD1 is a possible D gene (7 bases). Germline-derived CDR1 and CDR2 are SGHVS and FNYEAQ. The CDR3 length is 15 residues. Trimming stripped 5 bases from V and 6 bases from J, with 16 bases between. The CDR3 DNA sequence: TGTGCCAGCAGCCTTCTGACAGGGAGGTCCGGGGAGCTGTTTTTT. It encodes CASSLLTGRSGELFF.

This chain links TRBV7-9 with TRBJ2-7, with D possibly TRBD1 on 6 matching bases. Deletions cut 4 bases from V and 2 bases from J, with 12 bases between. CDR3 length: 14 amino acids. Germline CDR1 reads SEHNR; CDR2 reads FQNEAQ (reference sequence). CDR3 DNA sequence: TGTGCCAGCAGCTCCGCAGGGGTAGCCTACGAGCAGTACTTC. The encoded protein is CASSSAGVAYEQYF.

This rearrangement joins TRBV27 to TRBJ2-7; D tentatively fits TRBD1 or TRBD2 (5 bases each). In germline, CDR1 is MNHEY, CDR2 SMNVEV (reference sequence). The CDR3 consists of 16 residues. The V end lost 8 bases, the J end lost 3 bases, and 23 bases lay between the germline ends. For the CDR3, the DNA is TGTGCCAGCTCCGCGATCGGGGCAGGAGTTTTCTACGAGCAGTACTTC. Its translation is CASSAIGAGVFYEQYF.

Here the CDR3 reads CASSYTVGADTQYF. For the CDR3, the DNA is TGTGCCAGCAGTTACACGGTCGGCGCAGATACGCAGTATTTT. The rearrangement uses TRBV6-5 and TRBJ2-3, with D hard to call. The germline V gene has CDR1 MNHEY and CDR2 SVGAGI. The CDR3 is made up of 14 amino acids. Deletions cut 2 bases from V and 4 bases from J, with 10 bases between.

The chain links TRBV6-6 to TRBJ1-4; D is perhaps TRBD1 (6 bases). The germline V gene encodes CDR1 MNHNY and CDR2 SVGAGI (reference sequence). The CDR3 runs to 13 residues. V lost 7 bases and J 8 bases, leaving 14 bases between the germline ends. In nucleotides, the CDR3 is TGTGCCAGCAACAGGGAGATGGGGGAAAAACTGTTTTTT. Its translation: CASNREMGEKLFF.

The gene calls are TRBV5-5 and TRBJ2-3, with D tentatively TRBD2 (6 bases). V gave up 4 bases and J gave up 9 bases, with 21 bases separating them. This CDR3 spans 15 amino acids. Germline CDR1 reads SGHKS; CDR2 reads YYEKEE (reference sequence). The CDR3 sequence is CASSPEGGTGWTQYF. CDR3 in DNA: TGTGCCAGCAGCCCGGAGGGCGGGACGGGGTGGACGCAGTATTTT. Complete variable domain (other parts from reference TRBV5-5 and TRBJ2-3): DAGVTQSPTHLIKTRGQQVTLRCSPISGHKSVSWYQQVLGQGPQFIFQYYEKEERGRGNFPDRFSARQFPNYSSELNVNALLLGDSALYLCASSPEGGTGWTQYFGPGTRLTVL.

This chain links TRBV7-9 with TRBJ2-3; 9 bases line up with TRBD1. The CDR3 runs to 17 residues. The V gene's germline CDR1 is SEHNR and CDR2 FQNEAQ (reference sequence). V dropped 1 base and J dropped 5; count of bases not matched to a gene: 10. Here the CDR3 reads CASSLGTGGLLEDTQYF. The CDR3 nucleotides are TGTGCCAGCAGCTTAGGAACAGGGGGCCTTCTCGAAGATACGCAGTATTTT. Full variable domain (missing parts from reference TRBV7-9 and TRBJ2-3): DTGVSQNPRHKITKRGQNVTFRCDPISEHNRLYWYRQTLGQGPEFLTYFQNEAQLEKSRLLSDRFSAERPKGSFSTLEIQRTEQGDSAMYLCASSLGTGGLLEDTQYFGPGTRLTVL.

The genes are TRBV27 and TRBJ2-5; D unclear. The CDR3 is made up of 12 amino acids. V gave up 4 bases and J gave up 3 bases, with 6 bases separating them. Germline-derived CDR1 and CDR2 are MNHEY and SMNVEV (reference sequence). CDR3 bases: TGTGCCAGCAGTTCCCCGGAAGAGACCCAGTACTTC. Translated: CASSSPEETQYF.

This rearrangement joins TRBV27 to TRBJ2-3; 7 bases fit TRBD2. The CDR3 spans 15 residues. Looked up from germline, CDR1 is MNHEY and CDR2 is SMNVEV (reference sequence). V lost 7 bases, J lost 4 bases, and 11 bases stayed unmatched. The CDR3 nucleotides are TGTGCCAGCACCCTCGGGGCGGGAGAAGCAGATACGCAGTATTTT. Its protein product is CASTLGAGEADTQYF.

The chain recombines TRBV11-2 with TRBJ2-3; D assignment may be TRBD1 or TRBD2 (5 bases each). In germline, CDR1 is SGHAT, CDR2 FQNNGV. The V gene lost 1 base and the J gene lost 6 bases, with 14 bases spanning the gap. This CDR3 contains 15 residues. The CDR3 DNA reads TGTGCCAGCAGCTTAGCGAGACAGCGGACGGATACGCAGTATTTT. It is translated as CASSLARQRTDTQYF. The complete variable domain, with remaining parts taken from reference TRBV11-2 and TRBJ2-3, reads EAGVAQSPRYKIIEKRQSVAFWCNPISGHATLYWYQQILGQGPKLLIQFQNNGVVDDSQLPKDRFSAERLKGVDSTLKIQPAKLEDSAVYLCASSLARQRTDTQYFGPGTRLTVL.